This TCR beta chain was observed in a study of human T cells and chemical hapten exposure (dated by TCRdb to about 2021). Study-level background: For sensitization, 2% DPC in acetone was applied to a 2 cm by 2 cm area of upper inner arm skin. The patient cohort, mostly female, included alopecia areata with under or over 50% scalp involvement, alopecia totalis and alopecia universalis. This study followed changes in the peripheral blood TCR repertoire in vivo during primary and secondary sensitization of alopecia patients to the hapten diphenylcyclopropenone (DPC). The libraries were sequenced as a pool, and the TCR yield per sample differed mostly because of small variations in library volumes within the pool. Some 29 alopecia patients gave blood for TCR sequencing at one to four time points (pre-sensitization, 2, 6 and 24 weeks). Throughout the study period of roughly 24 weeks, patients also received therapeutic DPC doses to the scalp every week. Patient blood was sampled pre-sensitization (week 0) and at 2, 6 and about 24 weeks after DPC sensitization. Patch testing was performed on the upper back with Finn chambers containing 0.01% DPC, and the patch tests were scored after 6 days according to International Contact Dermatitis Research Group standards. What the work shows at the level of the full study, not this receptor alone: Because every patient had alopecia, a presumed autoimmune disease, the patients' immune response might differ from that of healthy individuals. No change with DPC sensitization was found in the number of TCRs above 1 in 1000 frequency, and no evidence of global repertoire structure alterations was found. Patch test score was positively correlated with the number of PT1 expanded TCRs, with significance at thresholds 8, 16 and 32 but not at 4. After repeated subsampling, changes were observed in the strength of the expansion versus patch-test correlation and in the threshold at which the correlation became significant. Significantly more large CDR3 similarity clusters were formed by expanded TCRs than by pre-sensitization or healthy control sets, consistent with antigen-driven responses.

This clonotype was observed at least ten times. There is no known antigen for this receptor. No base quality values were provided; no much bigger clone lies one nucleotide off. Sample time point, as interpreted from the label and publication: pre-sensitization, week 0. The label giving this sample's treatment or condition can be read as: therapeutic diphenylcyclopropenone sensitization with weekly scalp DPC. At every patch-test visit, the blood draw took place before the patch test was put on. To be eligible, patients had to be aged 18 to 70, diagnosed with alopecia and judged suitable for DPC therapy, while pregnant patients were excluded. Total RNA was extracted from unfractionated whole blood collected in Tempus Blood RNA tubes. The library was generated by RACE. TCRdb shows the sequencer as NextSeq 500. During library preparation, unique molecular identifiers were attached to individual cDNA molecules so that TCRs could be counted in a quantitative, reproducible way. For every blood RNA sample, sequencing covered both the TCR alpha and TCR beta chains. The study's own analysis went as follows. The median number of TCRs per sample was over 95,000, ranging from about 20,000 to 700,000. The Decombinator software suite was used to annotate the V, J and CDR3 of the TCR reads. For the PS versus PT1 abundance plots, all samples were subsampled to the same number of TCRs (28,000). TCRs were defined as expanded if absent before sensitization and observed at least eight times at the 2-week time point. TCRdb handled the public reads itself, with Q25 trimming in fastp and clone calling in MiXCR, and kept productive beta chains. One record per CDR3 amino acid sequence lists the most common genes and DNA. TCRdb's processing, not the authors', yielded these V and J calls. The sample data list 300,000 to 450,000 distinct CDR3 sequences, and 5.1% of these were observed just once. 2.5% to 3% of the sample lies in the top ten.

The receptor was derived from a woman between 50 and 59 years old with alopecia areata. Some clones in this sample may be carry-over from other donors' samples. The sample was whole blood, taken in connection with sensitization to the hapten diphenylcyclopropenone (DPC).

The DNA sequence is given as TGCAGCGTCCTACTAGCGGGAGTTGATACGCAGTATTTT. Its translation is CSVLLAGVDTQYF. The chain uses TRBV29-1 and TRBJ2-3, with 11 bases matching TRBD2. CDR1 and CDR2 are drawn from the germline V gene: SQVTM, ANQGSEA. Unmatched junction bases come to 5, with V trimmed by 6 bases and J by 6 bases. From the cysteine up to the phenylalanine, the CDR3 has a length of 13 residues. The CDR3 DNA has 39 bases and is translated from base 1.